This T cell receptor (beta chain) originates from a study of tumor-infiltrating lymphocytes in primary liver carcinoma. Study summary: Patients were both men and women, whose ages ran from 30 to 69 years.

Out of unsorted whole blood came the blood RNA, and germline DNA was extracted as well. The CDR3 has 14 amino acids. Trimming removed 8 bases from V and 4 bases from J; junction bases left unmatched: 10. Germline V CDR1 and CDR2: SQVTM, ANQGSEA. Using a constant-region primer together with ProtoScript II reverse transcriptase, TCR beta cDNA was made from roughly 540 ng of total RNA. Three nested multiplex PCR rounds, a slightly modified ARM-PCR, produced the libraries for TCR beta. The opening two PCR rounds, 10 cycles each, paired TRBV1-TRBV30 forward primers with a C-beta reverse primer. TCRdb reprocessed the multiplex PCR reads via MiXCR and lists one record per CDR3 protein. The profile shows approximately 300,000 distinct CDR3 sequences, less than 75% of them singletons.

What was sequenced was peripheral blood. This clonotype originated in a middle-aged man with primary liver carcinoma and hepatitis B virus infection. The gene calls are TRBV29-1 and TRBJ2-1, with 8 bases fitting TRBD2. The CDR3 nucleotides read TGCAGCCTTGGGGTCGGGGGGGGTTACAATGAGCAGTTCTTC. It encodes CSLGVGGGYNEQFF.